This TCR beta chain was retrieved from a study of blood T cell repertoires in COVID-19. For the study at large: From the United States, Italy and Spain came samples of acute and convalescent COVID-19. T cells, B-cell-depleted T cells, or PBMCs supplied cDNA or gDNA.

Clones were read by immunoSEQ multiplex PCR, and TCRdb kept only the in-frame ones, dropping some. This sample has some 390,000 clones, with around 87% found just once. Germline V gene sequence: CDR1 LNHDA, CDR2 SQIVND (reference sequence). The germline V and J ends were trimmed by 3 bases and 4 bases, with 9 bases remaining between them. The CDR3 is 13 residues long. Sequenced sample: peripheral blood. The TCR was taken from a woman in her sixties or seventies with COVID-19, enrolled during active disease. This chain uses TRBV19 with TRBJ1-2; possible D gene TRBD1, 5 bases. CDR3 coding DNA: TGTGCCAGTAGTATGGGGCCTTTCTATGGCTACACCTTC. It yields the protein CASSMGPFYGYTF. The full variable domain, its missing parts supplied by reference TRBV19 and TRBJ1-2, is DGGITQSPKYLFRKEGQNVTLSCEQNLNHDAMYWYRQDPGQGLRLIYYSQIVNDFQKGDIAEGYSVSREKKESFPLTVTSAQKNPTAFYLCASSMGPFYGYTFGSGTRLTVV.